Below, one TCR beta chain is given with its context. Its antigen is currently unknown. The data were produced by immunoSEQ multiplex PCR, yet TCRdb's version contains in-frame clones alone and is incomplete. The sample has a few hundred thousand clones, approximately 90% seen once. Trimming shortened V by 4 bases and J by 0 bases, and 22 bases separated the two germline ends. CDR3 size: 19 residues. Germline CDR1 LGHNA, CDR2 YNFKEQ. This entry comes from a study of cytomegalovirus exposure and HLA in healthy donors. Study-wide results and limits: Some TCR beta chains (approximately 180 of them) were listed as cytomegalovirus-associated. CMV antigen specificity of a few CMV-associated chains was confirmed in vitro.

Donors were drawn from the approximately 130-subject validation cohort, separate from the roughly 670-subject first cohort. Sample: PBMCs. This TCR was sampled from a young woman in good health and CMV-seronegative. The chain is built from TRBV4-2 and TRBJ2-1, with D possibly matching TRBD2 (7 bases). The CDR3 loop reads CASSPSGTWGGSSYNEQFF. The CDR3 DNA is TGTGCCAGCAGCCCATCAGGGACATGGGGCGGGAGCTCCTACAATGAGCAGTTCTTC.